Detailed here is one TCR beta chain. Its antigen remains unidentified. The repertoire was sequenced with immunoSEQ multiplex PCR; TCRdb's copy has only in-frame clones and lacks some. The sample gives 150,000 to 200,000 clones, approximately 91% of which show up once; roughly 3% is in the top ten. The CDR3 covers 15 residues. Trimming took 0 bases from V and 5 from J; bases not matched to a gene: 1. Germline-derived CDR1 and CDR2 are WNHNN and SYGVQD (reference sequence). The sample is drawn from a study of cytotoxic CD8 clonotypes in ibrutinib-treated CLL. Study observations and caveats: Clonality was higher at ibrutinib response and returned toward baseline at progression.

The TCR sequence derives from a human donor with chronic lymphocytic leukemia. V is TRBV10-1 and J is TRBJ2-1; 10 bases fit TRBD1. The sequences come from PBMCs, collected at disease progression, from a patient treated with ibrutinib. The CDR3 nucleotides are TGCGCCAGCAGTGAGTCAGGGACAGGGGACAATGAGCAGTTCTTC. Encoded protein: CASSESGTGDNEQFF.